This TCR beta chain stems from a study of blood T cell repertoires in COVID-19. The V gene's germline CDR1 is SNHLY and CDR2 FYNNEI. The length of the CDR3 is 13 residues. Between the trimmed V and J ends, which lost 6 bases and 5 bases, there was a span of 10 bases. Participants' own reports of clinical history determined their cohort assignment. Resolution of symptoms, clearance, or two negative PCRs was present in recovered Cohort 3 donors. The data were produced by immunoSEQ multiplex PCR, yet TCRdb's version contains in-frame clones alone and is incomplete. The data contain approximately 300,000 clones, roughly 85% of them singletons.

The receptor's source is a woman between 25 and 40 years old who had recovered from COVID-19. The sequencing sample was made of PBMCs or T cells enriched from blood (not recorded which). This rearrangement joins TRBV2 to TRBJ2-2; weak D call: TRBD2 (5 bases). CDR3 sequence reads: CASSAERTGELFF. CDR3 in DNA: TGTGCCAGCAGCGCGGAGCGGACCGGGGAGCTGTTTTTT.